Listed here is a single TCR beta chain. No cognate antigen has been identified for it. No base qualities exist here, and no much larger clone lies one base off it. A second Seattle source provided samples from volunteer blood donors who had recovered from COVID-19. Whole blood was collected in K2EDTA tubes by collaborating institutions according to the institutions' own protocols. Collaborator samples were shipped for TCRbeta analysis as frozen whole blood, isolated PBMCs, or DNA extracted from either sample type. The immunoSEQ Assay, a bias-controlled multiplex PCR, was used to amplify TCRbeta CDR3 regions from genomic DNA. Per the authors' processing: The number of nucleated cells in each sample was estimated by amplification of reference gene primers within the assay. To quantify the absolute abundance of each unique TCRbeta CDR3 rearrangement, sequence reads were collapsed and filtered. Productive Simpson clonality was computed per sample as the square root of Simpson's diversity index over productive rearrangements. TCRdb took over this immuneACCESS table, retaining in-frame rearrangements with V and J assigned. Such tables are incomplete; in checked studies, under half of the missing clones stem from an unresolved V gene, and the remainder is unexplained. The V and J calls and clone size come from that table; D and trimming were worked out from the DNA. In all, the sample holds approximately 300,000 clones, and 70% to 90% of those were seen once. Together, the top ten hold under 8% of the sample.

The sample belongs to a study of blood T cell repertoires in COVID-19 (dated by TCRdb to the early 2020s). For the wider study: The collaborator samples originated in the United States, Italy and Spain and spanned the acute and convalescent phases of COVID-19. The material from the prospective study consisted of cDNA or gDNA derived from T cells, B-cell-depleted T cells, or PBMCs. Subjects who had been exposed to COVID-19, were actively infected with it, or had recovered from it provided the deeply sampled blood TCRbeta repertoires that made up the dataset. A freely available public database, intended as a resource for researchers studying the immune response to SARS-CoV-2, is where the repertoires were released. Samples came from the ongoing ImmuneRACE study (first 160 participants) plus 1,254 subjects from 6 global collaborators. Sample metadata almost always included a de-identified subject ID, COVID-19 status, age in years and sex. HLA class I and class II types, where available, came from metadata supplied by the sample provider rather than from assay-based typing.

V ends up 0 bases short and J 7 bases short, with an unmatched junction base count of 2. The CDR3 measures 14 amino acids from cysteine to phenylalanine. Only the CDR3 part of the read is kept: 42 bases, read in frame from the first base. CDR1 and CDR2, looked up from the germline V gene, are LGHNA and YSLEER. The paper's findings and limits, for the study overall: Clinical and demographic metadata were provided uncurated, with the amount varying by source and participant.

Recombination joined TRBV4-3 with TRBJ1-5, with 8 bases matching TRBD1. This sequence originates from a man aged 18 to 30 who had recovered from COVID-19. Sequenced material: peripheral blood. CDR3 region: CASSQDTGGQPQHF. Here is the DNA: TGCGCCAGCAGCCAAGATACAGGGGGGCAGCCCCAGCATTTT.